These 5 T cell receptor beta chains share one sample of origin, sequenced in a study of STAT3 mutations in large granular lymphocyte leukemia. These receptors' antigens are unknown. TCRdb's copy holds only in-frame clones and misses some; the assay was immunoSEQ multiplex PCR. The table has around 12,000 clones, roughly 80% seen once. Study-level points and caveats: In T-cell large granular lymphocyte leukemia, about half of patients showed multiple immunodominant subclonotypes.

The material sequenced was peripheral blood mononuclear cells. Receptor source: a man between 60 and 75 years old with T-cell large granular lymphocyte leukemia. Some clones in this sample may be carry-over from other donors' samples.

The chain uses TRBV5-6 and TRBJ2-5, with D tentatively TRBD1 (6 bases). V was trimmed by 4 bases and J by 1 base, leaving 11 bases between them. The V gene's germline CDR1 is SGHDT and CDR2 YYEEEE. The CDR3 consists of 14 residues. DNA for the CDR3: TGTGCCAGCAGCAGGGGACACGGCCAAGAGACCCAGTACTTC. It encodes CASSRGHGQETQYF. The entire variable domain, with the rest obtained from reference TRBV5-6 and TRBJ2-5, is as follows: DAGVTQSPTHLIKTRGQQVTLRCSPKSGHDTVSWYQQALGQGPQFIFQYYEEEERQRGNFPDRFSGHQFPNYSSELNVNALLLGDSALYLCASSRGHGQETQYFGPGTRLLVL.

The chain combines TRBV29-1 with TRBJ1-2, with TRBD1 as a possible D gene (6 bases). The CDR3 is 14 residues long. Germline assignment: CDR1 SQVTM and CDR2 ANQGSEA. Deletions cut 2 bases from V and 7 bases from J, with 17 bases between. CDR3 nucleotides: TGCAGCGTTGAAAACGTAGGCAGGGGCCTTGGCTACACCTTC. Translating gives CSVENVGRGLGYTF. Full variable domain (remainder filled in from reference TRBV29-1 and TRBJ1-2): SAVISQKPSRDICQRGTSLTIQCQVDSQVTMMFWYRQQPGQSLTLIATANQGSEATYESGFVIDKFPISRPNLTFSTLTVSNMSPEDSSIYLCSVENVGRGLGYTFGSGTRLTVV.

This chain uses TRBV18 with TRBJ2-7; 8 bases match TRBD1. The J segment lost 1 base and the V segment lost 6 bases, leaving 2 bases of the junction unmatched. The CDR3 runs 13 residues. Germline CDR1 KGHSH, CDR2 LQKENI. The CDR3 loop reads CASSRDRSYEQYF. The CDR3 DNA sequence: TGTGCCAGCTCGCGGGACAGGTCCTACGAGCAGTACTTC.

This clone has more than one count but fewer than ten. The genes are TRBV15 and TRBJ2-2; D unclear. The V end was cut by 5 bases, the J end by 7 bases, with 8 bases between. CDR3 length: 12 residues. Germline CDR1 and CDR2: LNHNV and YYDKDF (reference sequence). CDR3 in DNA: TGTGCCACCAGCGGCCCGCGCGGGGAGCTGTTTTTT. This encodes CATSGPRGELFF.

This sequence joins TRBV6-5 and TRBJ1-5; tentatively, D is TRBD1 (6 bases). Germline loops: CDR1 MNHEY, CDR2 SVGAGI. V was clipped by 0 bases and J by 5 bases, with 11 bases between them. The CDR3 consists of 15 residues. The CDR3 sequence is CASSYSGGADQPQHF. The DNA of the CDR3 is TGTGCCAGCAGTTACTCGGGGGGCGCCGATCAGCCCCAGCATTTT.